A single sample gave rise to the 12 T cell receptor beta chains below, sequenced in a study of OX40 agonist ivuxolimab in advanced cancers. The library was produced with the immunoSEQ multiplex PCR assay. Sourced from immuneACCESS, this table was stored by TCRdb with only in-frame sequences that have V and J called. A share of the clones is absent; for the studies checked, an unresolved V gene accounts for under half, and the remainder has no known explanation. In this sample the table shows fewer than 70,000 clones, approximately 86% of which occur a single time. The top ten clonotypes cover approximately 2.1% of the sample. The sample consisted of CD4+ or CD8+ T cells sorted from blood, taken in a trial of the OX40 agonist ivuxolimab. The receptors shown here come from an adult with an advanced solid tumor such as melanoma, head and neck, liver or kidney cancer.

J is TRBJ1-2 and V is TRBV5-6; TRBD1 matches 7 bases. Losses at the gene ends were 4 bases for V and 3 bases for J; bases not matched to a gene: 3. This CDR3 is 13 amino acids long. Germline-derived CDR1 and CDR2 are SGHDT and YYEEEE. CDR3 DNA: TGTGCCAGCAGCCGGGACAGCCACTATGGCTACACCTTC. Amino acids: CASSRDSHYGYTF.

DNA of the CDR3: TGTGCCAGCAGCCTAGAGAGGAACACCGGGGAGCTGTTTTTT. The encoded protein is CASSLERNTGELFF. The chain uses TRBV5-6 and TRBJ2-2; D ambiguous. Trimming removed 4 bases from V and 1 base from J, with 8 bases in between. The CDR3 has 14 amino acids. Germline CDR1 is SGHDT and CDR2 is YYEEEE.

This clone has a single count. CDR3 loop: CASSYSPPGQGSGELFF. CDR3 nucleotide sequence: TGTGCCAGCAGTTATTCACCCCCGGGACAGGGGAGCGGGGAGCTGTTTTTT. The gene calls are TRBV7-6 and TRBJ2-2; 10 bases fit TRBD1. V trimming: 6 bases; J trimming: 7 bases; junction bases outside the gene matches: 14. This CDR3 has 17 amino acids. Germline assignment: CDR1 SGHVS and CDR2 FNYEAQ.

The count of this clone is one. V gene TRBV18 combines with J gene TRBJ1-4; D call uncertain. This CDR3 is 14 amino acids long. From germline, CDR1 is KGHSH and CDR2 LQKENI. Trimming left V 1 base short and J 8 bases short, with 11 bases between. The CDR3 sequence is CASSPQGLGEKLFF. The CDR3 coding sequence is TGTGCCAGCTCACCACAGGGATTGGGGGAAAAACTGTTTTTT.

In nucleotides, the CDR3 is TGTGCCAGCAGCTCGACAGCAAACTATGGCTACACCTTC. It encodes CASSSTANYGYTF. V and J are TRBV7-2 and TRBJ1-2; D may be TRBD1 (5 bases). CDR1 and CDR2 from the germline V gene are SGHTA and FQGNSA. The ends were cut back, 4 bases at V and 2 bases at J, with 8 bases in the middle. CDR3 length equals 13 residues.

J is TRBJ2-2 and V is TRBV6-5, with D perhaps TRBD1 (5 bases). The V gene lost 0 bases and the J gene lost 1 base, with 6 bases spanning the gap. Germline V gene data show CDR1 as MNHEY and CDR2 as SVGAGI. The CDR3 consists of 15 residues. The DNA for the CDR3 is TGTGCCAGCAGTTACTCTAGGGGGAACACCGGGGAGCTGTTTTTT. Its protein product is CASSYSRGNTGELFF.

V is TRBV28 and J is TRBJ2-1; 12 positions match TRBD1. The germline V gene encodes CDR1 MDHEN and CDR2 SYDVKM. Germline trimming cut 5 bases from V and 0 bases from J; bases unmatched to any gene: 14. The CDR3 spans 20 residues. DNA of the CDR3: TGTGCCAGCAGTCCATCGGGACAGGGGGCAAAATTCGGCTCCTACAATGAGCAGTTCTTC. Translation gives CASSPSGQGAKFGSYNEQFF.

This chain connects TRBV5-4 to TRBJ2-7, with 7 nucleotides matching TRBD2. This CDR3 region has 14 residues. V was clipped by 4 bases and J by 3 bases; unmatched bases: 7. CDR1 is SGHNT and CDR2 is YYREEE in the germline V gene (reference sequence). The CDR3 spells CASSLGLGLYEQYF. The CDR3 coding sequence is TGTGCCAGCAGCCTTGGACTAGGTCTCTACGAGCAGTACTTC.

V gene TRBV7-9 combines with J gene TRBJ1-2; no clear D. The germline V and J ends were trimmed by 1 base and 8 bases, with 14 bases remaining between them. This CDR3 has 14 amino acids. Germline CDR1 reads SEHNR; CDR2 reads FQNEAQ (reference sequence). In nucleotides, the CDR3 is TGTGCCAGCAGCTTAGTGGGATCCCGAGGCGGCTACACCTTC. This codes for CASSLVGSRGGYTF.

This CDR3 is CASSLDGDYSGNTIYF. For the CDR3, the DNA is TGCGCCAGCAGCTTGGATGGGGATTACTCTGGAAACACCATATATTTT. The chain employs TRBV5-1 and TRBJ1-3; D gene ambiguous. V dropped 0 bases and J dropped 0 bases, with 10 bases sitting between them. This CDR3 spans 16 amino acids. Germline CDR1 SGHRS, CDR2 YFSETQ.

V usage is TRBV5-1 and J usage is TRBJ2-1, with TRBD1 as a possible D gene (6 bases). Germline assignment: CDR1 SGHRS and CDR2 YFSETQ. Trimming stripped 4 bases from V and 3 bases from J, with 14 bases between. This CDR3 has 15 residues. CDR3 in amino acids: CASSIGGIRYNEQFF. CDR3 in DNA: TGCGCCAGCAGCATAGGGGGTATACGCTACAATGAGCAGTTCTTC.

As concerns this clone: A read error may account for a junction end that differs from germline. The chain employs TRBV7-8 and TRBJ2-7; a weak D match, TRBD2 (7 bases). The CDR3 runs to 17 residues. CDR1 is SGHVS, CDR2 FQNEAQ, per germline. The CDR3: CASSLGGVTGTRSEQYF. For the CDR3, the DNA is TGTGCCAGCAGTTTAGGGGGGGTAACGGGGACAAGGAGCGAGCAGTACTTC.